This paragraph covers one TCR beta chain sequence. The antigen is undetermined. PCR employed 60 Vbeta and 13 Jbeta primers. Per the study methods: Among the unique TCR beta chains that a later analysis counted, about 85 million in all, 10 million to 11 million were shared. The method was immunoSEQ multiplex PCR; TCRdb's version includes in-frame clones alone and lacks a portion of them. V and J calls and clone size are copied from that table; D and trimming were computed from the DNA. The sample carries 150,000 to 200,000 clones, roughly 75% recorded once. This entry comes from a study of cytomegalovirus exposure and HLA in healthy donors. About the research overall: An analysis done earlier identified 95 million to 140 million unique TCR beta sequences from about 179 million T cells. Study observations and caveats: Donor immune exposure was known only as CMV serostatus. For TCR beta chains, V- and J-gene trimming was later linked to a missense DCLRE1C variant.

The CDR3 sequence is 13 residues long. V lost 6 bases to trimming and J lost 9 bases, with 15 bases between them. Germline CDR1 SNHLY, CDR2 FYNNEI. This TCR was recovered from a woman in her thirties or forties in good health and CMV-seropositive. The gene calls are TRBV2 and TRBJ2-1; D uncertain. The sequencing sample was made of PBMCs. The CDR3 nucleotides are TGTGCCAGCAGCCCCACCCGGTCGGGTGAGCAGTTCTTC. The encoded protein is CASSPTRSGEQFF. Variable domain in full (rest from reference TRBV2 and TRBJ2-1): EPEVTQTPSHQVTQMGQEVILRCVPISNHLYFYWYRQILGQKVEFLVSFYNNEISEKSEIFDDQFSVERPDGSNFTLKIRSTKLEDSAMYFCASSPTRSGEQFFGPGTRLTVL.